The 24 T cell receptor beta chains below all came from one sample that was sequenced in a study of blood T cell repertoires in COVID-19. The protocol was immunoSEQ multiplex PCR, while the TCRdb copy is restricted to in-frame clones and leaves out a portion. The repertoire holds approximately 88,000 clones, with roughly 80% as singletons. The sequenced sample was peripheral blood. All receptors come from a man aged 50 to 59 who had recovered from COVID-19.

V usage is TRBV29-1 and J usage is TRBJ1-3; D unclear. Germline assignment: CDR1 SQVTM and CDR2 ANQGSEA. This CDR3 has 14 amino acids. V shed 6 bases and J shed 0 bases, with 12 bases lying between them. CDR3 region: CSVRRHSSGNTIYF. The CDR3 DNA follows: TGCAGCGTCAGGAGGCATAGCTCTGGAAACACCATATATTTT. Drawing the rest from reference TRBV29-1 and TRBJ1-3, the complete variable domain is SAVISQKPSRDICQRGTSLTIQCQVDSQVTMMFWYRQQPGQSLTLIATANQGSEATYESGFVIDKFPISRPNLTFSTLTVSNMSPEDSSIYLCSVRRHSSGNTIYFGEGSWLTVV.

V is TRBV28 and J is TRBJ2-2; tentatively, D is TRBD2 (6 bases). The CDR3 has 17 residues. Germline CDR1 is MDHEN and CDR2 is SYDVKM. Trimming shortened V by 8 bases and J by 4 bases, and 23 bases separated the two germline ends. Here the CDR3 reads CASRPGFRERRTGELFF. As DNA, the CDR3 is TGTGCCAGCCGACCAGGGTTTCGGGAGCGTCGCACCGGGGAGCTGTTTTTT. Looking up the rest from reference TRBV28 and TRBJ2-2 gives the full variable domain: DVKVTQSSRYLVKRTGEKVFLECVQDMDHENMFWYRQDPGLGLRLIYFSYDVKMKEKGDIPEGYSVSREKKERFSLILESASTNQTSMYLCASRPGFRERRTGELFFGEGSRLTVL.

V usage is TRBV7-3 and J usage is TRBJ2-1, with D perhaps TRBD1 (5 bases). CDR3 size: 14 residues. The V gene's germline CDR1 is SGHTA and CDR2 FQGTGA. The V and J ends lost 5 bases and 8 bases respectively, with 16 bases between them. As DNA, the CDR3 is TGTGCCAGCAGCCGTCCGGAGCAGGGTGATGAGCAGTTCTTC. Residues: CASSRPEQGDEQFF. The variable domain in full, with the rest retrieved from reference TRBV7-3 and TRBJ2-1, is GAGVSQTPSNKVTEKGKYVELRCDPISGHTALYWYRQSLGQGPEFLIYFQGTGAADDSGLPNDRFFAVRPEGSVSTLKIQRTERGDSAVYLCASSRPEQGDEQFFGPGTRLTVL.

This clone appeared a few times. This chain uses TRBV9 with TRBJ1-3; possibly TRBD1 for D (5 bases). CDR1 and CDR2 (germline): SGDLS, YYNGEE. V was pared by 0 bases and J by 2 bases, with 15 bases between. The CDR3 runs 17 residues. The CDR3 region is CASSVDPGHWTGNTIYF. The DNA of the CDR3 is TGTGCCAGCAGCGTAGATCCCGGACACTGGACTGGAAACACCATATATTTT.

This chain uses TRBV9 with TRBJ2-3, with 12 bases that match TRBD2. CDR1 and CDR2 (germline): SGDLS, YYNGEE. This CDR3 is built from 18 residues. The junction had 9 bases not matched to a gene; V was cut back by 0 bases and J by 4 bases. CDR3 sequence: CASSVDPQTSGRSDTQYF. DNA for the CDR3: TGTGCCAGCAGCGTAGATCCGCAGACTAGCGGGAGATCAGATACGCAGTATTTT.

V usage is TRBV2 and J usage is TRBJ2-5, with a tentative D call TRBD1 (5 bases). This CDR3 spans 14 amino acids. V dropped 6 bases and J dropped 1 base, with 12 bases sitting between them. CDR1 is SNHLY, CDR2 FYNNEI, per germline. The CDR3 is CASRRLTAQETQYF. The DNA for the CDR3 is TGTGCCAGCAGACGATTGACAGCCCAAGAGACCCAGTACTTC.

This clone was counted a few times. The J gene is TRBJ1-3, the V gene TRBV30, with 11 bases identical to TRBD1. The CDR3 totals 17 residues. Germline-derived CDR1 and CDR2 are GTSNPN and SVGIG (reference sequence). J was trimmed by 5 bases and V by 0 bases; bases with no gene match: 9. In DNA, the CDR3 is TGTGCCTGGAGTGTAAATTTTGGGGACAGGGGGAGAAACACCATATATTTT. This translates into CAWSVNFGDRGRNTIYF.

This clone has only a few counts. The J gene is TRBJ2-4, the V gene TRBV6-5, with D unresolved. V lost 5 bases and J lost 2, with 10 bases in between. CDR1 and CDR2 (germline): MNHEY, SVGAGI. The CDR3 loop spans 14 amino acids. This CDR3 reads CASSPFTTKNIQYF. The CDR3 DNA follows: TGTGCCAGCAGTCCTTTTACAACCAAAAACATTCAGTACTTC.

This clone was seen ten or more times. The V call is TRBV3-1 (or the pseudogene TRBV3-2), the J call TRBJ1-6; 7 bases align to TRBD1. This CDR3 spans 16 amino acids. Looked up from germline, CDR1 is LGHDT and CDR2 is YNNKEL (reference sequence). The junction had 11 bases not matched to a gene; V was cut back by 3 bases and J by 9 bases. This CDR3 reads CASSHTGTVMGSPLHF. CDR3 nucleotides: TGTGCCAGCAGCCACACCGGGACAGTGATGGGTTCACCCCTCCACTTT.

V is TRBV19 and J is TRBJ2-5; 10 nucleotides agree with TRBD1. Trimming removed 4 bases from V and 5 bases from J; junction bases left unmatched: 1. Per germline, CDR1 LNHDA and CDR2 SQIVND (reference sequence). The CDR3 is 13 amino acids. CDR3 in DNA: TGTGCCAGTAGTAAGGACAGGGGGGAGACCCAGTACTTC. Its protein is CASSKDRGETQYF.

This chain connects TRBV2 to TRBJ1-4, with D hard to call. V lost 7 bases and J 8 bases, leaving 11 bases between the germline ends. The CDR3 covers 12 residues. Looked up from germline, CDR1 is SNHLY and CDR2 is FYNNEI. CDR3 sequence (DNA): TGTGCCAGCACCACTCTAGGAGAAAAACTGTTTTTT. It yields the protein CASTTLGEKLFF. Full variable domain (missing parts from reference TRBV2 and TRBJ1-4): EPEVTQTPSHQVTQMGQEVILRCVPISNHLYFYWYRQILGQKVEFLVSFYNNEISEKSEIFDDQFSVERPDGSNFTLKIRSTKLEDSAMYFCASTTLGEKLFFGSGTQLSVL.

In nucleotides, the CDR3 is TGTGCCAGCAGTTCCGACAGGGGGCGAACTGAAGCTTTCTTT. Translation gives CASSSDRGRTEAFF. V and J are TRBV28 and TRBJ1-1; 10 bases line up with TRBD1. CDR1 and CDR2 (germline): MDHEN, SYDVKM. The CDR3 covers 14 residues. After removal of 4 bases from V and 5 bases from J, the junction contained 4 bases not matched to a gene. Full variable domain (rest looked up from reference TRBV28 and TRBJ1-1): DVKVTQSSRYLVKRTGEKVFLECVQDMDHENMFWYRQDPGLGLRLIYFSYDVKMKEKGDIPEGYSVSREKKERFSLILESASTNQTSMYLCASSSDRGRTEAFFGQGTRLTVV.

This clone was observed once. The chain uses TRBV6-5 and TRBJ2-7; TRBD1 agrees at 8 bases. V was pared by 8 bases and J by 0 bases, with 9 bases of the junction left unmatched. The CDR3 loop spans 15 amino acids. The germline CDR1 and CDR2 sequences are MNHEY and SVGAGI. The chain's CDR3 is CASGTRQGSSYEQYF. CDR3 sequence (DNA): TGTGCCAGCGGGACCCGACAGGGGAGCTCCTACGAGCAGTACTTC.

The chain employs TRBV28 and TRBJ2-1; weak D call: TRBD1 (6 bases). The CDR3 is made up of 15 amino acids. Germline CDR1 MDHEN, CDR2 SYDVKM. Trimming took off 5 bases at V and 10 bases at J, with 21 bases between the two ends. CDR3 DNA: TGTGCCAGCAGTGTACGTGGGGGCGTCATCAGGGAGCAGTTCTTC. Encoded protein: CASSVRGGVIREQFF. Variable domain in full (rest from reference TRBV28 and TRBJ2-1): DVKVTQSSRYLVKRTGEKVFLECVQDMDHENMFWYRQDPGLGLRLIYFSYDVKMKEKGDIPEGYSVSREKKERFSLILESASTNQTSMYLCASSVRGGVIREQFFGPGTRLTVL.

The rearrangement uses TRBV19 and TRBJ1-2, with 7 bases identical to TRBD1. The CDR3 length is 15 residues. V gave up 4 bases and J gave up 2 bases; unmatched junction bases: 7. CDR1 and CDR2 (germline): LNHDA, SQIVND (reference sequence). Here the CDR3 reads CASSKPLTGNYGYTF. The CDR3 DNA reads as TGTGCCAGTAGTAAACCCCTGACAGGGAACTATGGCTACACCTTC.

The V gene is TRBV24-1, the J gene TRBJ2-1, with unresolved D. This CDR3 has 13 residues. V lost 4 bases and J lost 2, with 5 bases in between. Germline V CDR1 and CDR2: KGHDR, SFDVKD. The CDR3 sequence is CATSESAYNEQFF. Written as DNA, the CDR3 is TGTGCCACCAGTGAATCAGCCTACAATGAGCAGTTCTTC.

The chain couples TRBV27 to TRBJ1-1; D may be TRBD1 (5 bases). This CDR3 has 15 amino acids. Germline CDR1 is MNHEY and CDR2 is SMNVEV (reference sequence). V dropped 0 bases and J dropped 5 bases, with 13 bases sitting between them. The CDR3 nucleotides read TGTGCCAGCAGTTTATCGCGAGGGACTAGTACTGAAGCTTTCTTT. As protein: CASSLSRGTSTEAFF.

The chain carries TRBV7-6 and TRBJ2-3; perhaps TRBD2 as D (9 bases). This CDR3 has 16 residues. Trimming cost V 5 bases and J 5 bases, with 20 bases left between them. Germline values: CDR1 SGHVS, CDR2 FNYEAQ. Here the CDR3 reads CASSPSRGRGGDTQYF. In DNA form, the CDR3 reads TGTGCCAGCAGCCCATCCAGGGGGCGGGGGGGAGATACGCAGTATTTT.

This clone was observed a single time. The V call is TRBV6-5, the J call TRBJ1-4; 8 nucleotides line up with TRBD1. Germline values: CDR1 MNHEY, CDR2 SVGAGI. The CDR3 extends over 14 amino acids. V trimming: 7 bases; J trimming: 5 bases; junction bases outside the gene matches: 6. CDR3: CASTETGENEKLFF. The CDR3 DNA reads TGTGCCAGCACCGAGACAGGGGAAAATGAAAAACTGTTTTTT.

The chain couples TRBV19 to TRBJ1-2, with D perhaps matching TRBD1 (6 bases). CDR1 is LNHDA, CDR2 SQIVND, per germline (reference sequence). The CDR3 loop spans 14 amino acids. V was cut by 5 bases and J by 4 bases, with 14 bases left in between. CDR3 sequence (DNA): TGTGCCAGTAGTCCGGACCCACAGGGCTATGGCTACACCTTC. Translating it yields CASSPDPQGYGYTF. The complete variable domain, with remaining parts taken from reference TRBV19 and TRBJ1-2, reads DGGITQSPKYLFRKEGQNVTLSCEQNLNHDAMYWYRQDPGQGLRLIYYSQIVNDFQKGDIAEGYSVSREKKESFPLTVTSAQKNPTAFYLCASSPDPQGYGYTFGSGTRLTVV.

The chain combines TRBV9 with TRBJ2-2; D gene unclear. Germline V lookup: CDR1 SGDLS, CDR2 YYNGEE. The CDR3 is 13 amino acids. V was shortened by 4 bases and J by 5 bases, with 9 bases between the two germline ends. The DNA of the CDR3 is TGTGCCAGCAGCTATTCCGAGACCGGGGAGCTGTTTTTT. It translates to CASSYSETGELFF.

The CDR3 DNA is TGTGCCAGCAGTCCCCGGGACAGCGAGCAGTACTTC. Translation: CASSPRDSEQYF. The J gene is TRBJ2-7, the V gene TRBV6-6, with 7 bases matching TRBD1. CDR1 is MNHNY, CDR2 SVGAGI, per germline (reference sequence). This CDR3 spans 12 amino acids. Trimming took 5 bases from V and 6 from J; bases not matched to a gene: 4.

This clone has just a few counts. The rearrangement links TRBV2 to TRBJ1-5; no firm D call. Per germline, CDR1 SNHLY and CDR2 FYNNEI. The CDR3 runs to 15 residues. Trimming took 4 bases from V and 3 from J, leaving 13 bases between them. The CDR3 bases are TGTGCCAGCAGTGCTATAGAGAATCCCAATCAGCCCCAGCATTTT. This encodes CASSAIENPNQPQHF. Complete variable domain (other parts from reference TRBV2 and TRBJ1-5): EPEVTQTPSHQVTQMGQEVILRCVPISNHLYFYWYRQILGQKVEFLVSFYNNEISEKSEIFDDQFSVERPDGSNFTLKIRSTKLEDSAMYFCASSAIENPNQPQHFGDGTRLSIL.

V gene TRBV6-2 or TRBV6-3 combines with J gene TRBJ2-1; TRBD1 aligns across 8 bases. V shed 5 bases, J shed 5 bases, and the junction held 5 bases outside the gene matches. The germline gives CDR1 MNHEY, CDR2 SVGEGT. The length of the CDR3 is 14 residues. Here the CDR3 reads CASSHRTGHNEQFF. The CDR3 DNA is TGTGCCAGCAGTCATAGGACAGGGCACAATGAGCAGTTCTTC.